The rows below give T cell receptor beta chains drawn from one sample of a study of CD8 T cells in Susac syndrome. TCRdb ran MiXCR on the immunoSEQ multiplex PCR reads and lists one entry per CDR3 protein. The sample yields about 250,000 distinct CDR3 sequences, 85% to 95% seen once. The specimen was CD4+ T cells from PBMCs. Source of these receptors: a human donor with multiple sclerosis. The CDR3 runs from the conserved cysteine through the conserved F or W. Fields, in order: clone size, D gene, J gene, V gene, CDR3 protein, CDR3 DNA. A D gene is named only where the DNA matches it firmly. Some rows have no size entry. The others give once, few or many, or a class for an expanded clone.

>NA|NA|TRBJ2-2|TRBV11-2
CASSLDRYRANTGELFF
TGTGCCAGCAGCTTAGATCGCTACAGAGCGAACACCGGGGAGCTGTTTTTT
>NA|NA|TRBJ1-4|TRBV5-1
CASTDRPNEKLFF
TGCGCCAGCACGGACAGACCTAATGAAAAACTGTTTTTT
>NA|NA|TRBJ1-1|TRBV9
CASSGGGSTGSEAFF
TGTGCCAGCAGCGGCGGTGGGTCAACCGGGTCTGAAGCTTTCTTT
>NA|TRBD2|TRBJ2-7|TRBV20-1
CSARDLRDYYEQYF
TGCAGTGCTAGAGATCTGCGGGACTACTACGAGCAGTACTTC
>NA|NA|TRBJ2-3|TRBV12-3/TRBV12-4
CASRYTGSGGTDTQYF
TGTGCCAGCAGATATACAGGGAGTGGGGGCACAGATACGCAGTATTTT
>NA|NA|TRBJ1-4|TRBV27
CASSLTIREKLFF
TGTGCCAGCAGTTTGACGATCCGCGAAAAACTGTTTTTT
>NA|TRBD1|TRBJ1-4|TRBV28
CASSLPQGATFF
TGTGCCAGCAGTTTACCTCAGGGGGCGACGTTTTTT
>NA|NA|TRBJ2-5|TRBV7-2
CASSLGQETQYF
TGTGCCAGCAGCTTGGGGCAAGAGACCCAGTACTTC
>NA|TRBD1|TRBJ1-2|TRBV5-1
CASSPQGAGDYGYTF
TGCGCCAGCAGCCCACAGGGGGCTGGGGACTATGGCTACACCTTC
>NA|NA|TRBJ1-2|TRBV2
CASSAELRGANYGYTF
TGTGCCAGCAGTGCTGAACTTAGGGGCGCTAACTATGGCTACACCTTC
>once|NA|TRBJ1-2|TRBV9
CASSVANYGYTF
TGTGCCAGCAGCGTAGCTAACTATGGCTACACCTTC
>NA|NA|TRBJ2-3|TRBV7-9
CASSLAGYTDTQYF
TGTGCCAGCAGCTTAGCAGGGTACACAGATACGCAGTATTTT
>NA|TRBD1|TRBJ1-5|TRBV30
CAFGTGANQPQHF
TGTGCCTTTGGGACAGGGGCGAATCAGCCCCAGCATTTT
>NA|TRBD1|TRBJ2-3|TRBV2
CASREDRGSTDTQYF
TGTGCCAGCAGAGAGGACAGGGGAAGCACAGATACGCAGTATTTT
>NA|TRBD1|TRBJ2-7|TRBV5-5
CASSSGTGTGAPYEQYF
TGTGCCAGCAGCTCAGGCACCGGGACAGGAGCTCCCTACGAGCAGTACTTC
>NA|TRBD2|TRBJ2-5|TRBV5-4
CASSLERGRQETQYF
TGTGCCAGCAGCTTGGAGCGGGGGCGCCAAGAGACCCAGTACTTC
>NA|TRBD2|TRBJ2-3|TRBV11-3
CASSSPTSGTDTQYF
TGTGCCAGCAGCTCACCGACTAGCGGTACAGATACGCAGTATTTT
>once|NA|TRBJ2-4|TRBV12-3/TRBV12-4
CASSPVGAGTKNIQYF
TGTGCCAGCAGTCCGGTGGGGGCAGGCACCAAAAACATTCAGTACTTC
>NA|TRBD1|TRBJ1-1|TRBV9
CASSVATGEVEAFF
TGTGCCAGCAGCGTAGCTACAGGGGAAGTCGAAGCTTTCTTT
>NA|NA|TRBJ2-4|TRBV5-4
CASSRRSGQRNIQYF
TGTGCCAGCAGTCGAAGGTCCGGACAGAGAAACATTCAGTACTTC
>NA|NA|TRBJ1-5|TRBV18
CASSSTERGDQPQHF
TGTGCCAGCTCCTCGACGGAAAGGGGTGATCAGCCCCAGCATTTT
>NA|TRBD2|TRBJ2-3|TRBV7-2
CASSLVGTSGSPDTQYF
TGTGCCAGCAGCTTAGTGGGCACTAGCGGGAGCCCAGATACGCAGTATTTT
>NA|NA|TRBJ2-7|TRBV6-2/TRBV6-3
CATHKQPDEQYF
TGTGCCACCCATAAACAACCGGACGAGCAGTACTTC
>NA|NA|TRBJ2-2|TRBV30
CAWRPGGGTGELFF
TGTGCCTGGAGGCCCGGGGGAGGCACCGGGGAGCTGTTTTTT
>NA|NA|TRBJ1-6|TRBV4-1
CASSQARSYNSPLHF
TGCGCCAGCAGCCAAGCGAGGTCGTATAATTCACCCCTCCACTTT
>NA|TRBD1|TRBJ2-7|TRBV20-1
CSAKNRDRGYEQYF
TGCAGTGCTAAAAATCGGGACAGGGGCTACGAGCAGTACTTC
>NA|NA|TRBJ1-1|TRBV20-1
CSATRTRVRAFF
TGCAGTGCTACCAGGACGAGAGTGAGGGCTTTCTTT
>NA|NA|TRBJ1-6|TRBV14
CASSQDRGRRVDNSPLHF
TGTGCCAGCAGCCAAGACAGGGGCCGGCGGGTCGATAATTCACCCCTCCACTTT
>once|TRBD2|TRBJ2-3|TRBV7-2
CASSLDGGGSTDTQYF
TGTGCCAGCAGCTTAGATGGCGGGGGAAGCACAGATACGCAGTATTTT
>NA|NA|TRBJ2-1|TRBV5-4
CASSLVSVGYNEQFF
TGTGCCAGCAGCTTGGTTAGCGTGGGCTACAATGAGCAGTTCTTC
>once|NA|TRBJ1-4|TRBV28
CASSFTRWGNEKLFF
TGTGCCAGCAGTTTTACGAGGTGGGGTAATGAAAAACTGTTTTTT
>NA|NA|TRBJ2-4|TRBV12-3/TRBV12-4
CASSPYDGAKNIQYF
TGTGCCAGCAGTCCCTACGATGGGGCCAAAAACATTCAGTACTTC
>NA|TRBD1|TRBJ2-2|TRBV3-1
CASSPRTGWNTGELFF
TGTGCCAGCAGCCCAAGGACAGGATGGAACACCGGGGAGCTGTTTTTT
>NA|NA|TRBJ1-1|TRBV4-2
CASSQGSYTEAFF
TGTGCCAGCAGCCAAGGGTCATACACTGAAGCTTTCTTT
>NA|TRBD1|TRBJ2-2|TRBV4-1
CASSPTPGRGRVGELFF
TGCGCCAGCAGCCCCACACCCGGCAGGGGGCGCGTCGGGGAGCTGTTTTTT
>few|TRBD2|TRBJ2-1|TRBV7-9
CASSLSGGARNEQFF
TGTGCCAGCAGCTTAAGCGGGGGCGCCCGCAATGAGCAGTTCTTC
>NA|TRBD2|TRBJ2-1|TRBV13
CASRPTWTGDVGTSGSSYNEQFF
TGTGCCAGCCGGCCAACATGGACAGGGGACGTTGGGACTAGCGGGAGCTCCTACAATGAGCAGTTCTTC
>NA|TRBD2|TRBJ2-1|TRBV5-4
CASSEGLAGAYNEQFF
TGTGCCAGCAGCGAGGGACTAGCGGGGGCCTACAATGAGCAGTTCTTC
>NA|TRBD1|TRBJ2-3|TRBV7-2
CASSLRQGGTDTQYF
TGTGCCAGCAGCTTACGACAGGGCGGCACAGATACGCAGTATTTT
>NA|NA|TRBJ2-7|TRBV6-6
CATNQGYEQYF
TGTGCCACCAACCAGGGGTACGAGCAGTACTTC
>NA|TRBD2|TRBJ2-5|TRBV25-1
CASSSNLAGVKAETQYF
TGTGCCAGCAGTAGCAACCTAGCGGGAGTTAAAGCGGAGACCCAGTACTTC
>NA|NA|TRBJ2-7|TRBV5-1
CASSYLQADGEQYF
TGCGCCAGCAGCTACCTCCAGGCGGATGGCGAGCAGTACTTC
>NA|TRBD2|TRBJ2-3|TRBV3-1
CASSPQGLAADTQYF
TGTGCCAGCAGCCCACAAGGACTAGCTGCAGATACGCAGTATTTT
>NA|NA|TRBJ1-2|TRBV19
CASSQSVGGGYTF
TGTGCCAGTAGTCAGTCAGTCGGGGGTGGCTACACCTTC
>NA|TRBD1|TRBJ2-2|TRBV10-3
CAIKDRYTGELFF
TGTGCCATCAAGGACAGGTACACCGGGGAGCTGTTTTTT
>NA|NA|TRBJ1-1|TRBV29-1
CSVDEIGDTEAFF
TGCAGCGTTGACGAAATCGGGGATACTGAAGCTTTCTTT
>NA|TRBD2|TRBJ2-1|TRBV20-1
CSSSTRLAGIEQFF
TGCAGTTCCAGTACCCGGCTAGCGGGAATTGAGCAGTTCTTC
>NA|NA|TRBJ1-4|TRBV7-3
CASSLTGGANEKLFF
TGTGCCAGCAGCTTAACGGGTGGAGCTAATGAAAAACTGTTTTTT
>NA|TRBD2|TRBJ2-4|TRBV2
CASSETQIAGGPGIQYF
TGTGCCAGCAGTGAGACACAGATAGCGGGGGGGCCGGGCATTCAGTACTTC
>once|TRBD1|TRBJ2-7|TRBV12-3/TRBV12-4
CASRIQGGSGEQYF
TGTGCCAGCAGGATACAGGGGGGATCAGGCGAGCAGTACTTC